A single T cell receptor (beta chain) is shown here with its context. The antigen it binds to is not known. The instrument was an Illumina HiSeq 2000. TCR beta cDNA libraries were made by 5'RACE template switching that added a universal primer site and unique molecular identifiers. Synthesis of cDNA was primed from the TCR beta constant segment and was followed by two consecutive PCR amplification steps. The study's own analysis went as follows. Reads were demultiplexed and grouped by UMI with MIGEC, and clonotypes were assembled and quantified with MiTCR. To exclude erroneous sequences, any TCR cDNA sequence not supported by at least two reads was discarded. Downstream repertoire analysis used the tcR package, and clonotypes were matched across fractions by CDR3 nucleotide sequence plus V segment. VDJmatch was used to annotate antigen specificity against VDJdb, with one amino acid substitution in CDR3 permitted. Each CDR3 protein sequence appears as one entry after TCRdb reprocessed the reads, and no DNA is included. TCRdb's processing, not the authors', yielded these V and J calls. The record for this sample contains 200,000 to 300,000 distinct CDR3 sequences. 4% to 5% of the sample is taken by the ten largest.

HCMV serostatus was determined by detecting HCMV-specific IgG in serum with a commercial ELISA kit. Ficoll density gradient centrifugation was used to isolate peripheral blood mononuclear cells from blood. This sample was included in a study of T cells expressing NK-cell markers (dated by TCRdb to 2019 to 2021). Looking at the study overall: Three sorted T-cell subsets (CD3+CD56+NKG2C+, CD3+CD56+NKG2C- and CD3+CD56-NKG2C+) from 8 or 9 donors had their TCR beta-chain repertoires profiled. The libraries were sequenced on Illumina HiSeq 2000/2500, MiSeq or NextSeq, producing 2 x 150 bp reads. The study sequenced eight donors, all healthy volunteers chosen at random: three men and five women. Seven of the eight sequenced donors were HCMV-seropositive and one was HCMV-seronegative.

From a lookup of the germline V gene, CDR1 and CDR2 are MNHEY and SVGEGT. The CDR3 runs 12 residues from the cysteine to the phenylalanine. The DNA sequence is not available. General conclusions and limits of the study: Whether the expanded NKG2C-expressing T cell clones were specific for HCMV antigens remained unclear. In more than five donors, the dominant CD3+CD56+NKG2C+ clonotypes ranked among the top 10 CD8+ clonotypes, making up about 1.0-7.0% of CD8+ T cells. Those dominant clonotypes were again the most abundant among CD3+CD56-NKG2C+ cells in four donors, at about 28.3-65%.

The specimen sequenced was blood T cells: a sorted CD56 or NKG2C T cell subset, CD4+ or CD8+ T cells, or bulk PBMC T cells (not recorded which). This TCR came from a woman aged 18-70 years in good health. The chain links TRBV6-2 or TRBV6-3 with TRBJ2-3; no DNA is available, so the TRBD1 call from TCRdb remains unchecked. The CDR3 is CASSQTPGAQYF.